This is a list of T cell receptor beta chains from one sample in a study of T cell responses to AZD1222 COVID-19 vaccine. Profiling relied on immunoSEQ multiplex PCR, and the TCRdb table lists in-frame clones only, not all of them. The data show over 110,000 clones, with 85% to 90% seen just once and 1.5% to 2% held by the top ten. The input for sequencing was peripheral blood, taken on day 0 of AZD1222 vaccination. These receptors were obtained from an adult in good health. CDR3s include the opening cysteine and the closing phenylalanine or tryptophan. The order of the fields is V gene, clone size, J gene, D gene, CDR3 protein, CDR3 DNA. The D gene is left open where the match is weak. Size values are once, few and many counts, or a class for expanded clones, and some rows have none.

v_gene: TRBV6-5
abundance: .
j_gene: TRBJ2-4
d_gene: TRBD1
CDR3aa: CASSSAGTGKNIQYF
CDR3nt: TGTGCCAGCAGTTCTGCCGGGACAGGGAAAAACATTCAGTACTTC

v_gene: TRBV4-2
abundance: .
j_gene: TRBJ1-1
d_gene: TRBD1
CDR3aa: CASSPGTGITEAFF
CDR3nt: TGTGCCAGCAGCCCCGGGACAGGGATCACTGAAGCTTTCTTT

v_gene: TRBV13
abundance: .
j_gene: TRBJ1-1
d_gene: .
CDR3aa: CASSLAWKGTEAFF
CDR3nt: TGTGCCAGCAGCTTAGCCTGGAAAGGGACTGAAGCTTTCTTT

v_gene: TRBV11-2
abundance: .
j_gene: TRBJ2-7
d_gene: TRBD1
CDR3aa: CASSTFSGQDAYEQYF
CDR3nt: TGTGCCAGCAGCACATTCTCGGGACAGGACGCCTACGAGCAGTACTTC

v_gene: TRBV18
abundance: .
j_gene: TRBJ1-4
d_gene: TRBD1
CDR3aa: CASSGDRGNEKLFF
CDR3nt: TGTGCCAGCTCAGGGGACAGGGGAAATGAAAAACTGTTTTTT

v_gene: TRBV7-9
abundance: .
j_gene: TRBJ1-2
d_gene: .
CDR3aa: CASSETYSYGYTF
CDR3nt: TGTGCCAGCAGCGAGACTTACAGCTATGGCTACACCTTC

v_gene: TRBV27
abundance: .
j_gene: TRBJ1-1
d_gene: .
CDR3aa: CASSFRSSNTEAFF
CDR3nt: TGTGCCAGCAGTTTCAGATCATCTAACACTGAAGCTTTCTTT

v_gene: TRBV24-1
abundance: .
j_gene: TRBJ1-3
d_gene: .
CDR3aa: CATKRGSPGNTIYF
CDR3nt: TGTGCCACCAAGAGGGGGAGCCCTGGAAACACCATATATTTT

v_gene: TRBV9
abundance: few
j_gene: TRBJ1-1
d_gene: TRBD1
CDR3aa: CASSARQGRMNTEAFF
CDR3nt: TGTGCCAGCAGCGCTCGACAGGGAAGGATGAACACTGAAGCTTTCTTT

v_gene: TRBV18
abundance: .
j_gene: TRBJ1-3
d_gene: .
CDR3aa: CASSAGGSSGNTIYF
CDR3nt: TGTGCCAGCTCAGCAGGTGGGAGCTCTGGAAACACCATATATTTT

v_gene: TRBV18
abundance: .
j_gene: TRBJ1-2
d_gene: TRBD1
CDR3aa: CASQIQAQGVLDYGYTF
CDR3nt: TGTGCCAGCCAAATTCAGGCTCAGGGGGTATTGGACTATGGCTACACCTTC

v_gene: TRBV12-3/TRBV12-4
abundance: .
j_gene: TRBJ1-3
d_gene: .
CDR3aa: CASKGGLNTIYF
CDR3nt: TGTGCCAGCAAGGGGGGGCTAAACACCATATATTTT

v_gene: TRBV11-3
abundance: .
j_gene: TRBJ2-1
d_gene: TRBD2
CDR3aa: CASSRGTSPYNEQFF
CDR3nt: TGTGCCAGCAGCCGGGGGACTAGTCCGTACAATGAGCAGTTCTTC

v_gene: TRBV5-4
abundance: .
j_gene: TRBJ1-2
d_gene: .
CDR3aa: CASSSRIWGYTF
CDR3nt: TGTGCCAGCAGCTCTCGCATATGGGGCTACACCTTC

v_gene: TRBV19
abundance: once
j_gene: TRBJ1-1
d_gene: .
CDR3aa: CASSIYAGKNTEAFF
CDR3nt: TGTGCCAGTAGTATTTATGCAGGGAAGAACACTGAAGCTTTCTTT

v_gene: TRBV6-6
abundance: .
j_gene: TRBJ1-1
d_gene: TRBD1
CDR3aa: CASSRDRGGSNTEAFF
CDR3nt: TGTGCCAGCAGCCGGGACAGGGGAGGCTCCAACACTGAAGCTTTCTTT

v_gene: TRBV18
abundance: .
j_gene: TRBJ1-2
d_gene: .
CDR3aa: CASSSLEGDGYTF
CDR3nt: TGTGCCAGCTCCTCACTGGAAGGGGACGGCTACACCTTC

v_gene: TRBV19
abundance: once
j_gene: TRBJ1-1
d_gene: TRBD1
CDR3aa: CASAKPGQGASREAFF
CDR3nt: TGTGCCAGTGCAAAACCCGGACAGGGGGCCTCACGTGAAGCTTTCTTT

v_gene: TRBV28
abundance: .
j_gene: TRBJ1-1
d_gene: .
CDR3aa: CASSSNMNTEAFF
CDR3nt: TGTGCCAGCAGCTCTAATATGAACACTGAAGCTTTCTTT

v_gene: TRBV3-1/TRBV3-2
abundance: once
j_gene: TRBJ2-5
d_gene: .
CDR3aa: CASSPVRTSKGTQYF
CDR3nt: TGTGCCAGCAGCCCAGTAAGGACAAGCAAAGGGACCCAGTACTTC

v_gene: TRBV19
abundance: .
j_gene: TRBJ1-5
d_gene: .
CDR3aa: CASSIAGLGSLNRNQPQHF
CDR3nt: TGTGCCAGTAGTATAGCGGGTCTCGGGAGCTTAAATAGGAATCAGCCCCAGCATTTT

v_gene: TRBV6-5
abundance: .
j_gene: TRBJ1-1
d_gene: TRBD1
CDR3aa: CASSYGQASYTEAFF
CDR3nt: TGTGCCAGCAGTTACGGACAGGCTTCCTACACTGAAGCTTTCTTT

v_gene: TRBV5-4
abundance: .
j_gene: TRBJ2-3
d_gene: TRBD2
CDR3aa: CASSIGLADTDTQYF
CDR3nt: TGTGCCAGCAGCATTGGACTAGCGGACACAGATACGCAGTATTTT

v_gene: TRBV7-8
abundance: once
j_gene: TRBJ1-6
d_gene: .
CDR3aa: CASSGQTWGNSPLHF
CDR3nt: TGTGCCAGCAGCGGACAGACTTGGGGAAATTCACCCCTCCACTTT

v_gene: TRBV9
abundance: .
j_gene: TRBJ1-1
d_gene: .
CDR3aa: CASSVRGKGDTEAFF
CDR3nt: TGTGCCAGCAGCGTCAGGGGAAAGGGCGACACTGAAGCTTTCTTT

v_gene: TRBV18
abundance: .
j_gene: TRBJ2-7
d_gene: .
CDR3aa: CASSPDNYEQYF
CDR3nt: TGTGCCAGCTCACCGGACAACTACGAGCAGTACTTC

v_gene: TRBV6-6
abundance: .
j_gene: TRBJ1-5
d_gene: .
CDR3aa: CASSTGGSGNQPQHF
CDR3nt: TGTGCCAGCAGTACTGGGGGAAGTGGCAATCAGCCCCAGCATTTT

v_gene: TRBV27
abundance: .
j_gene: TRBJ2-2
d_gene: .
CDR3aa: CASSLITRAGWGTGELFF
CDR3nt: TGTGCCAGCAGCCTCATAACCCGAGCGGGTTGGGGCACCGGGGAGCTGTTTTTT

v_gene: TRBV6-5
abundance: .
j_gene: TRBJ1-2
d_gene: TRBD1
CDR3aa: CASSTNDRAYGYTF
CDR3nt: TGTGCCAGCAGTACAAACGACAGGGCCTATGGCTACACCTTC

v_gene: TRBV6-5
abundance: .
j_gene: TRBJ2-7
d_gene: TRBD1
CDR3aa: CASTIGDRAYEQYF
CDR3nt: TGTGCCAGCACAATTGGGGACAGAGCCTACGAGCAGTACTTC

v_gene: TRBV6-5
abundance: .
j_gene: TRBJ1-5
d_gene: .
CDR3aa: CASSGNGGGNQPQHF
CDR3nt: TGTGCCAGCAGCGGTAATGGGGGGGGCAATCAGCCCCAGCATTTT

v_gene: TRBV9
abundance: .
j_gene: TRBJ1-3
d_gene: .
CDR3aa: CASSAVPVLSGNTIYF
CDR3nt: TGTGCCAGCAGCGCAGTTCCGGTACTCTCTGGAAACACCATATATTTT

v_gene: TRBV9
abundance: .
j_gene: TRBJ2-5
d_gene: TRBD2
CDR3aa: CASSNQFSGGFETQYF
CDR3nt: TGTGCCAGCAGCAACCAGTTTAGCGGGGGGTTTGAGACCCAGTACTTC

v_gene: TRBV4-1
abundance: .
j_gene: TRBJ1-2
d_gene: .
CDR3aa: CASSHIQKDLRYGYTF
CDR3nt: TGCGCCAGCAGCCACATACAGAAGGATCTCCGCTATGGCTACACCTTC

v_gene: TRBV15
abundance: .
j_gene: TRBJ1-1
d_gene: TRBD1
CDR3aa: CATSQRQGALGTEAFF
CDR3nt: TGTGCCACCAGCCAGAGACAGGGGGCGCTGGGCACTGAAGCTTTCTTT

v_gene: TRBV30
abundance: .
j_gene: TRBJ1-1
d_gene: TRBD1
CDR3aa: CAWGLGTDGTEAFF
CDR3nt: TGTGCCTGGGGATTAGGGACAGACGGCACTGAAGCTTTCTTT